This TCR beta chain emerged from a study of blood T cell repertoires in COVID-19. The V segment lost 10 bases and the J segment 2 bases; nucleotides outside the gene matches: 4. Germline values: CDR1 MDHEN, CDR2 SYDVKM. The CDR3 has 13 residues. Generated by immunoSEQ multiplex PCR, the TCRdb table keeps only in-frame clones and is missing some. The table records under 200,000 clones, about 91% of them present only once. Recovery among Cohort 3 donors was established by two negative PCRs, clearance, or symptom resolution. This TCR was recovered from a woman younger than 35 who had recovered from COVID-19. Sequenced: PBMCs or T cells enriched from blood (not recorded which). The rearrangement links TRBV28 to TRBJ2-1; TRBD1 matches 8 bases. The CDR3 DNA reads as TGTGCCACCAGGACAGGGACCTACAATGAGCAGTTCTTC. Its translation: CATRTGTYNEQFF.